The 13 T cell receptor beta chains below were found in one sample sequenced in a study of T cell clonality in common variable immunodeficiency. Study observations and caveats: Fewer deletions and N-nucleotide insertions were reportedly seen in common variable immunodeficiency TCR beta sequences.

Method: immunoSEQ multiplex PCR; TCRdb's copy keeps in-frame clones and lacks some. This repertoire holds 25,000 to 35,000 clones, and none appear only once. These receptors lack a known antigen. The sequencing input was peripheral blood mononuclear cells. Receptors were obtained from a human donor with common variable immunodeficiency.

This clone was recorded at least ten times. Partial CDR3 DNA: TGTGCCATCAGTTCCGGGACAGGGGGACAGACC. Encoded protein: CAISSGTGGQT. Given in full, the CDR3 is CAISSGTGGQTQYF. The rearrangement uses TRBV10-3 and TRBJ2-5, with TRBD1 matching 11 bases. The CDR3 is cut off 3 residues early in the read; its end comes from the germline J gene. Germline-derived CDR1 and CDR2 are ENHRY and SYGVKD. The trim removed 5 bases at V and 6 bases at J, leaving 5 bases unmatched. The CDR3 is made up of 14 amino acids.

The sample holds a few counts of this clone. Incomplete CDR3 DNA: TGTGCCAGCAGCTTTTCCGGTTCACCC. It encodes CASSFSGSP. The whole CDR3 reads CASSFSGSPLHF. The chain is built from TRBV11-1 and TRBJ1-6, with D hard to call. The read gets to within 3 residues of the CDR3 end, and the germline J gene fills in the rest. The length of the CDR3 is 12 residues. With 3 bases removed from V and 9 bases from J, the gap between germline ends came to 6 bases. The germline gives CDR1 SGHAT, CDR2 FQDESV (reference sequence).

Points on this clone: With the read ending 3 residues before the CDR3 end, the germline J gene is used to fill in that end. The chain joins TRBV6-2 or TRBV6-3 to TRBJ1-1; weak D call: TRBD1 (6 bases). V shed 5 bases and J shed 5 bases, with 12 bases lying between them. This CDR3 has 13 amino acids. Germline lookup yields CDR1 MNHEY and CDR2 SVGEGT. The part of the CDR3 DNA that was read is TGTGCCAGCAGTAGGGGGACGGGAACTGAA. Its translation is CASSRGTGTE. The whole CDR3 protein is CASSRGTGTEAFF.

The CDR3 sequence: CASSAFGAEGDNSPLHF. The CDR3 bases that were read are TGTGCCAGTAGTGCGTTTGGGGCAGAAGGGGATAATTCACCC. This chain links TRBV19 with TRBJ1-6, with a tentative D call TRBD1 (5 bases). The CDR3 end is not reached by the read, which stops 3 residues before it; the germline J gene fills it in. Germline assignment: CDR1 LNHDA and CDR2 SQIVND (reference sequence). Deletions cut 5 bases from V and 5 bases from J, with 19 bases between. The CDR3 length is 17 residues.

In this sample, this clone turned up a few times. The CDR3 end is not reached by the read, which stops 3 residues before it; the germline J gene fills it in. The chain has TRBV19 and TRBJ1-2; D is unclear. The CDR3 extends over 12 amino acids. The ends were cut back, 6 bases at V and 1 base at J, with 6 bases in the middle. Germline V CDR1 and CDR2: LNHDA, SQIVND (reference sequence). The CDR3 bases that were read are TGTGCCAGTAGACAGATTAACTATGGC. Its translation: CASRQINYG. The entire CDR3 protein is CASRQINYGYTF.

This clone was counted only a few times. The read is 3 residues too short to cover the CDR3 end, so that end is filled in from the germline J gene. The rearrangement uses TRBV30 and TRBJ1-2; 8 positions agree with TRBD1. Germline-derived CDR1 and CDR2 are GTSNPN and SVGIG (reference sequence). V trimming: 2 bases; J trimming: 6 bases; junction bases outside the gene matches: 11. This CDR3 spans 15 amino acids. The CDR3 reads CAWSIPRGRSDGYTF. CDR3 DNA (partial): TGTGCCTGGAGTATACCCAGGGGGCGGTCGGATGGC.

The sample holds many counts of this clone. From the germline J gene comes the end of the CDR3, since the read stops 3 residues before it. The chain uses TRBV14 and TRBJ2-3; TRBD2 is a possible D gene (5 bases). The CDR3 has 12 residues. Germline-derived CDR1 and CDR2 are SGHDN and FVKESK. The sequenced CDR3 bases are TGTGCCAGCAGCCAAGTAGGACTTTCG. Protein product: CASSQVGLS. The entire CDR3 sequence reads CASSQVGLSQYF.

For this clone: The DNA ends 3 residues before the CDR3 does, and the rest of the CDR3 is filled in from the germline J gene. The rearrangement links TRBV2 to TRBJ1-5; perhaps TRBD1 as D (6 bases). The germline CDR1 and CDR2 sequences are SNHLY and FYNNEI. The V and J ends lost 8 bases and 7 bases respectively, with 12 bases between them. The CDR3 length is 12 residues. CDR3 bases read: TGTGCCAGCCACAGGGTAGGGCAGCCC. The encoded protein is CASHRVGQP. In full, the CDR3 reads CASHRVGQPQHF. Based on the CDR3 plus reference TRBV2 and TRBJ1-5, the full variable domain is EPEVTQTPSHQVTQMGQEVILRCVPISNHLYFYWYRQILGQKVEFLVSFYNNEISEKSEIFDDQFSVERPDGSNFTLKIRSTKLEDSAMYFCASHRVGQPQHFGDGTRLSIL.

This clone was found many times. The CDR3 bases that were read are TGCGCCAGCAGCTTGGCCCCCGGGACAGACGCTGAAAAA. It yields the protein CASSLAPGTDAEK. The complete CDR3 reads CASSLAPGTDAEKLFF. The chain uses TRBV5-1 and TRBJ1-4; 7 nucleotides align to TRBD1. The CDR3 end is not reached by the read, which stops 3 residues before it; the germline J gene fills it in. V lost 0 bases and J lost 7; bases outside the gene matches: 9. Germline loops: CDR1 SGHRS, CDR2 YFSETQ. The CDR3 is 16 residues long.

The sample holds a few counts of this clone. Read data end 3 residues before the CDR3 end; the end is taken from the germline J gene. The chain combines TRBV6-1 with TRBJ1-1, with 8 positions matching TRBD1. The CDR3 spans 14 residues. V gave up 2 bases and J gave up 3 bases; unmatched junction bases: 2. In germline, CDR1 is MNHNS, CDR2 SASEGT. CDR3 DNA, as far as it was read: TGTGCCAGCAGTGAACAGGGGGCATACACTGAA. It is translated as CASSEQGAYTE. The complete CDR3 reads CASSEQGAYTEAFF.

This clone appeared a few times. The read comes to an end 3 residues before the CDR3 does, leaving the germline J gene to fill in the end. The chain couples TRBV18 to TRBJ1-2; the D gene is possibly TRBD1 (5 bases). V was trimmed by 0 bases and J by 0 bases, leaving 8 bases between them. CDR1 and CDR2 from the germline V gene are KGHSH and LQKENI. The CDR3 spans 15 residues. Incomplete CDR3 DNA: TGTGCCAGCTCACCACCGAGGGGAGCTAACTATGGC. It specifies CASSPPRGANYG. The whole CDR3 reads CASSPPRGANYGYTF.

This clone came up many times. The observed sequence ends 3 residues before the CDR3 terminus, with the missing tail filled in from the germline J gene. The J gene is TRBJ2-1, the V gene TRBV7-2; weak D call: TRBD1 (6 bases). Germline V gene lookup returns CDR1 SGHTA and CDR2 FQGNSA. V lost 5 bases to trimming and J lost 9 bases, with 14 bases between them. The CDR3 totals 13 residues. The CDR3 loop reads CASSDYRVSEQFF. The covered CDR3 bases are TGTGCCAGCAGCGATTACAGGGTCAGTGAG. Looking up the rest from reference TRBV7-2 and TRBJ2-1 gives the full variable domain: GAGVSQSPSNKVTEKGKDVELRCDPISGHTALYWYRQSLGQGLEFLIYFQGNSAPDKSGLPSDRFSAERTGGSVSTLTIQRTQQEDSAVYLCASSDYRVSEQFFGPGTRLTVL.

Concerning this clone: The sequenced fragment ends 3 residues before the CDR3 boundary, so the rest is inferred from the germline J gene. The rearrangement uses TRBV19 and TRBJ2-7; TRBD1 might be the D (5 bases). This CDR3 contains 14 residues. V was clipped by 7 bases and J by 6 bases, with 19 bases between them. Germline loops: CDR1 LNHDA, CDR2 SQIVND (reference sequence). Partial CDR3 DNA: TGTGCCAGTAAGAGCGACAGTGCCCCCGGCGAG. This codes for CASKSDSAPGE. The entire CDR3 protein is CASKSDSAPGEQYF.